This TCR beta chain came from a study of blood T cell repertoires in COVID-19. The CDR3 extends over 14 amino acids. V dropped 3 bases and J dropped 2 bases, with 9 bases sitting between them. Germline values: CDR1 MNHGY, CDR2 SAAAGT. Authors' methods: Estimation of nucleated cell counts relied on the amplification of reference gene primers. Some clones are missing from TCRdb's copy, which holds only in-frame ones; the method was immunoSEQ multiplex PCR. V and J calls and clone size are those listed in that table; D and trimming were worked out from the DNA. The sample gives 80,000 or so clones, around nine tenths of which show up once; roughly a sixth is in the top ten.

The TCR sequence derives from a human donor in a cohort sampled during active COVID-19. The genes are TRBV6-8 and TRBJ2-3; D call uncertain. The sequenced material came from peripheral blood. CDR3 protein: CASSYQYVTDTQYF. The DNA of the CDR3 is TGTGCCAGCAGTTATCAGTACGTCACAGATACGCAGTATTTT.